This T cell receptor (beta chain) originates from a study of PD-1 blockade in classical Hodgkin lymphoma. The ends were cut back, 0 bases at V and 7 bases at J, with 17 bases in the middle. The CDR3 covers 15 residues. The germline V gene encodes CDR1 SGDLS and CDR2 YYNGEE. Time point specified: cycle 4 day 1 (C4D1), after less than seven weeks of nivolumab. Every one of the patients relapsed after autologous stem cell transplantation (brentuximab vedotin exposure was variable). Some clones are missing from TCRdb's copy, which holds only in-frame ones; the method was immunoSEQ multiplex PCR. The data hold roughly 94,000 clones, with about 92% observed a single time.

The TCR originated in a human donor with classical Hodgkin lymphoma. The chain recombines TRBV9 with TRBJ2-7, with TRBD1 as a possible D gene (5 bases). The sample consisted of peripheral blood mononuclear cells (PBMCs), taken before the fourth cycle of nivolumab. The CDR3 here is CASSVGGRAAGEQYF. In DNA form, the CDR3 reads TGTGCCAGCAGCGTAGGAGGCAGGGCCGCTGGGGAGCAGTACTTC.